The clone carrying this T cell receptor (beta chain) was detected only once. From germline, CDR1 is MNHEY and CDR2 SMNVEV (reference sequence). V shed 5 bases, J shed 4 bases, and the junction held 6 bases outside the gene matches. There are 14 residues in the CDR3. Here immunoSEQ multiplex PCR was the method, and the copy in TCRdb shows in-frame clones only, minus some. This table has about 290,000 clones, roughly 90% appearing once. The entry originates in a study of blood T cell repertoires in COVID-19. The chain uses TRBV27 and TRBJ1-2; 8 nucleotides match TRBD1. The receptor was derived from a woman aged 25 to 45 with active or convalescent COVID-19. Sequencing used peripheral blood. Here the CDR3 reads CASSPLDRGYGYTF. The CDR3 coding sequence is TGTGCCAGCAGTCCCCTAGACAGGGGCTATGGCTACACCTTC.